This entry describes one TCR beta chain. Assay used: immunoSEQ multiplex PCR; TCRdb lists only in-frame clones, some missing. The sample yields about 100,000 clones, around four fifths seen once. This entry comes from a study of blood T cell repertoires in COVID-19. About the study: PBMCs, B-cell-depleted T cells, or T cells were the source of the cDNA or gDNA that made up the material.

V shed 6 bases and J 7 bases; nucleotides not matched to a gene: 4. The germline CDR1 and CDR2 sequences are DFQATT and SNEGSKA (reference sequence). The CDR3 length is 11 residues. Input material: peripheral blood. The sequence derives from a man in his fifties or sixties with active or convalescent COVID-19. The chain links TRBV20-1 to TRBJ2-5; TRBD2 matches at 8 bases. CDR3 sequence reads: CSAIGGGTQYF. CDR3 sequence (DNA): TGCAGTGCGATCGGGGGGGGGACCCAGTACTTC.